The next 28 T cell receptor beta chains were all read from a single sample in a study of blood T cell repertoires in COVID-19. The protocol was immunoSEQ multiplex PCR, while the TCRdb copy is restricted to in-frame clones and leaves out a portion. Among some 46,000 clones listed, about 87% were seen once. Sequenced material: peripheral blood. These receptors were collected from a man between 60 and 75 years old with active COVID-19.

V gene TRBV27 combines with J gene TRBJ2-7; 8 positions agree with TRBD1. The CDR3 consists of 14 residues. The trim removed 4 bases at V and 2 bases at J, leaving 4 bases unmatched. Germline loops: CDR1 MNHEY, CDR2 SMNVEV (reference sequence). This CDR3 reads CASSWTGPTYEQYF. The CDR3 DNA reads TGTGCCAGCAGTTGGACAGGGCCGACCTACGAGCAGTACTTC.

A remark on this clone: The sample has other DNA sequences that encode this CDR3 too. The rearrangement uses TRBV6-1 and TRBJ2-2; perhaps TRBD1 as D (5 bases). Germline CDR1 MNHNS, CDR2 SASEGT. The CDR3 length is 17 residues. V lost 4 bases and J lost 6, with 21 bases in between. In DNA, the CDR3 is TGTGCCAGCAGTGCAAGTTTAAGGGGCACAGTATCCGGGGAGCTGTTTTTT. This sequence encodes CASSASLRGTVSGELFF.

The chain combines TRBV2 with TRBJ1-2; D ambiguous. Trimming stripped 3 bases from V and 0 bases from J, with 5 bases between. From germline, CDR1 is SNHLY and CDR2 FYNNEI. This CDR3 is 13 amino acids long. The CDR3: CASSDRTNYGYTF. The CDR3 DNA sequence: TGTGCCAGCAGTGACAGGACTAACTATGGCTACACCTTC.

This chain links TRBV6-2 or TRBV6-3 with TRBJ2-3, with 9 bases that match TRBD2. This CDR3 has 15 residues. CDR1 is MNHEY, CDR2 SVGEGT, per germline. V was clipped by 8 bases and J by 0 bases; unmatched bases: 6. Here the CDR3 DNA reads TGTGCCAGCCGTTCGCGGGGGGGGAGCACAGATACGCAGTATTTT. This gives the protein CASRSRGGSTDTQYF.

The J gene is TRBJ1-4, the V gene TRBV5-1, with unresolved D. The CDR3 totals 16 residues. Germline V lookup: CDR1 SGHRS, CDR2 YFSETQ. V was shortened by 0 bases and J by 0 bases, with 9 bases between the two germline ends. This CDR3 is CASSLGQVATNEKLFF. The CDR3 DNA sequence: TGCGCCAGCAGCTTGGGGCAGGTTGCAACTAATGAAAAACTGTTTTTT.

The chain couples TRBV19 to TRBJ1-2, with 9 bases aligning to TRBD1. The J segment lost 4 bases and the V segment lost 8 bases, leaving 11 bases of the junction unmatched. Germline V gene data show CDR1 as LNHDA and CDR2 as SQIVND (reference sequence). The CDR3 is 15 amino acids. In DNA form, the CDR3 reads TGTGCCAGTGTTTCCGGGACAGGGAATATCTATGGCTACACCTTC. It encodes CASVSGTGNIYGYTF. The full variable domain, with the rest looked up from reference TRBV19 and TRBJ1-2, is DGGITQSPKYLFRKEGQNVTLSCEQNLNHDAMYWYRQDPGQGLRLIYYSQIVNDFQKGDIAEGYSVSREKKESFPLTVTSAQKNPTAFYLCASVSGTGNIYGYTFGSGTRLTVV.

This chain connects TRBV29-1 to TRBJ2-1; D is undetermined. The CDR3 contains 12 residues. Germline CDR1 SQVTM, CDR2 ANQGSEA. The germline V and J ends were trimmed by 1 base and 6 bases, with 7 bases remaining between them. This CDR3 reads CSVEAKLNEQFF. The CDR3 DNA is TGCAGCGTTGAAGCAAAGCTCAATGAGCAGTTCTTC.

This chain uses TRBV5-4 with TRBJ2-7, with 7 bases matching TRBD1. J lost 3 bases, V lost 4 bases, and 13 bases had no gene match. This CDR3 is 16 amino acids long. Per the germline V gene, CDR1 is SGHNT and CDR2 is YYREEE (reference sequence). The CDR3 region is CASSMGTAQVGYEQYF. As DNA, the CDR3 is TGTGCCAGCAGCATGGGGACAGCACAAGTGGGCTACGAGCAGTACTTC.

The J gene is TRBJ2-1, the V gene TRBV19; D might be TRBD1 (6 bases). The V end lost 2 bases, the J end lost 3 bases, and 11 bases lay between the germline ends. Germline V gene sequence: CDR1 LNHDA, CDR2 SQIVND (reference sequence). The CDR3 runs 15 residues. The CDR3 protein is CASSINQGHYNEQFF. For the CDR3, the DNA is TGTGCCAGTAGTATAAATCAGGGACACTACAATGAGCAGTTCTTC.

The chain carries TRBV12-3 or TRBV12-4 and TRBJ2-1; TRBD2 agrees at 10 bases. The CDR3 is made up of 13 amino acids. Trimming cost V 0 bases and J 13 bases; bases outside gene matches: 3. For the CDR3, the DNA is TGTGCCAGCAGTTTAGCGCAGCGGGAGGGCCAGTTCTTC. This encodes CASSLAQREGQFF.

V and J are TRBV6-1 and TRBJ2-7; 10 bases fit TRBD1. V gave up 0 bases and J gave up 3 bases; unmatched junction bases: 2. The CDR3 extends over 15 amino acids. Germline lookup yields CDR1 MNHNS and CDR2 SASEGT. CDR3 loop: CASSEAGQGYYEQYF. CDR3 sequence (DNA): TGTGCCAGCAGTGAAGCGGGACAGGGGTACTACGAGCAGTACTTC.

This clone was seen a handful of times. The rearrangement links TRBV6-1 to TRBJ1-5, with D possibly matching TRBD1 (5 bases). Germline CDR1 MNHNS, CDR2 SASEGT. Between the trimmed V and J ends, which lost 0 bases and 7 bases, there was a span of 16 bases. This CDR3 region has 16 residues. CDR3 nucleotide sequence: TGTGCCAGCAGTGAAGCGCTTTGGGGCGCAGGGCAGCCCCAGCATTTT. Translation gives CASSEALWGAGQPQHF.

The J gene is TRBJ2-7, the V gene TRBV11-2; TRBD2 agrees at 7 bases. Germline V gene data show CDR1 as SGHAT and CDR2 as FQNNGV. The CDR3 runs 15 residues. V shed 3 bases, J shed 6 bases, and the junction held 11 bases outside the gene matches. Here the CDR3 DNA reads TGTGCCAGCAGCTTCGGACTAGTTCCTCTCTCCGAGCAGTACTTC. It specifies CASSFGLVPLSEQYF.

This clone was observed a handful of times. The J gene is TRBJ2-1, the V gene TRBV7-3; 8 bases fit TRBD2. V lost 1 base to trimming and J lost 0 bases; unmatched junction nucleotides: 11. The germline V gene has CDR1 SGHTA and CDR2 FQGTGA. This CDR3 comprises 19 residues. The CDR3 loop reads CASSLIAGGRQLSYNEQFF. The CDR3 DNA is TGTGCCAGCAGCTTAATCGCCGGCGGGAGGCAACTCTCCTACAATGAGCAGTTCTTC.

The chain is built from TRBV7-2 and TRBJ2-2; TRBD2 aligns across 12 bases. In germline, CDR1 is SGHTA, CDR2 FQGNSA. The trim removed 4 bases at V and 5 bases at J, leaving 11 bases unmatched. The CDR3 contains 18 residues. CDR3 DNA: TGTGCCAGCAGCTCGTATCTAGCGGGAGGGACTAGAACCGGGGAGCTGTTTTTT. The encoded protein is CASSSYLAGGTRTGELFF.

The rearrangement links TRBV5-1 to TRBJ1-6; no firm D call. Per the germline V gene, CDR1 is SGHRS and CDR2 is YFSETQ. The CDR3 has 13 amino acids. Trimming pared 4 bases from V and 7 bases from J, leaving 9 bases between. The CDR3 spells CASSQDLNSPLHF. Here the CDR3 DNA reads TGCGCCAGCAGCCAAGACTTGAATTCACCCCTCCACTTT.

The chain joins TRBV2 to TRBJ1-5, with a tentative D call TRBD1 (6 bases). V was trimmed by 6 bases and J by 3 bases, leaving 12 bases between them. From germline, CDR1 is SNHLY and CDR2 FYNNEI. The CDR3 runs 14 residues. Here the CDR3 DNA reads TGTGCCAGCAGAAGGACAGCGACCAATCAGCCCCAGCATTTT. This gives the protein CASRRTATNQPQHF. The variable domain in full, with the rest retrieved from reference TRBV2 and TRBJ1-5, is EPEVTQTPSHQVTQMGQEVILRCVPISNHLYFYWYRQILGQKVEFLVSFYNNEISEKSEIFDDQFSVERPDGSNFTLKIRSTKLEDSAMYFCASRRTATNQPQHFGDGTRLSIL.

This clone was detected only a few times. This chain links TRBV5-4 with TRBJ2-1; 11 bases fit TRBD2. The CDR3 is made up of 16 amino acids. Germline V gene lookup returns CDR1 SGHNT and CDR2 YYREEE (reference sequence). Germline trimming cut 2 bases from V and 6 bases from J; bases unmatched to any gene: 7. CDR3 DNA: TGTGCCAGCAGCTTTTTCTTTACTAGCGGGAGCAATGAGCAGTTCTTC. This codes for CASSFFFTSGSNEQFF.

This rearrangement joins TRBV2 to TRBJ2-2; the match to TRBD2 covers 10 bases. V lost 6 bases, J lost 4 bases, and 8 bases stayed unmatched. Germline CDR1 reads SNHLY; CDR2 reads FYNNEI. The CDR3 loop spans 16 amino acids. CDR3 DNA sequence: TGTGCCAGCAGCCCCAGCGGGGGGGCCGTCACCGGGGAGCTGTTTTTT. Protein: CASSPSGGAVTGELFF. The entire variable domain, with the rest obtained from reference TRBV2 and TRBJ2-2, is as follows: EPEVTQTPSHQVTQMGQEVILRCVPISNHLYFYWYRQILGQKVEFLVSFYNNEISEKSEIFDDQFSVERPDGSNFTLKIRSTKLEDSAMYFCASSPSGGAVTGELFFGEGSRLTVL.

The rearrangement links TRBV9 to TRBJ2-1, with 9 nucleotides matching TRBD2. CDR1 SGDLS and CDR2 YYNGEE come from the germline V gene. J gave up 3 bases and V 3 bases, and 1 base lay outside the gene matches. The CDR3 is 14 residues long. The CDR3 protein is CASSGSGGYNEQFF. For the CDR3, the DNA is TGTGCCAGCAGCGGTAGCGGGGGCTACAATGAGCAGTTCTTC.

In nucleotides, the CDR3 is TGTGCCAGCCGGGACTCAAGCTCCTATAATTCACCCCTCCACTTT. This encodes CASRDSSSYNSPLHF. The V gene is TRBV18, the J gene TRBJ1-6; a weak D match, TRBD1 (5 bases). The CDR3 runs 15 residues. Trimming removed 8 bases at V and 0 bases at J, with 11 bases between. Germline V lookup: CDR1 KGHSH, CDR2 LQKENI. The full variable domain, rest sourced from reference TRBV18 and TRBJ1-6, is NAGVMQNPRHLVRRRGQEARLRCSPMKGHSHVYWYRQLPEEGLKFMVYLQKENIIDESGMPKERFSAEFPKEGPSILRIQQVVRGDSAAYFCASRDSSSYNSPLHFGNGTRLTVT.

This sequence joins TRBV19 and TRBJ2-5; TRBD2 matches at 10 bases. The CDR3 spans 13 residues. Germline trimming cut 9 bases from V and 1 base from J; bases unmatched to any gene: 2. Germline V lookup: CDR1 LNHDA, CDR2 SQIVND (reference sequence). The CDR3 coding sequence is TGTGCCAGCACTAGCGGGGTCCAAGAGACCCAGTACTTC. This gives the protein CASTSGVQETQYF.

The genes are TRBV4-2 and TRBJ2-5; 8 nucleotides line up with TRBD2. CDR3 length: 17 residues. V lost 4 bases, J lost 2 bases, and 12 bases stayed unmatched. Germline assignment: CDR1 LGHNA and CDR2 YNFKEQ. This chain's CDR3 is CASSPTRGRGEQETQYF. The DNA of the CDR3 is TGTGCCAGCAGCCCCACACGGGGGCGGGGGGAACAAGAGACCCAGTACTTC.

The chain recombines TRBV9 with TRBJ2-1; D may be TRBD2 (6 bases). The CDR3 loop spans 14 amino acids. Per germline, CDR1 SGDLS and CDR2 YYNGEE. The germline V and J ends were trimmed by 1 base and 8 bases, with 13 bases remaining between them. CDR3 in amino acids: CASSVLSAGYEQFF. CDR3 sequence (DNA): TGTGCCAGCAGCGTACTGAGTGCGGGGTATGAGCAGTTCTTC.

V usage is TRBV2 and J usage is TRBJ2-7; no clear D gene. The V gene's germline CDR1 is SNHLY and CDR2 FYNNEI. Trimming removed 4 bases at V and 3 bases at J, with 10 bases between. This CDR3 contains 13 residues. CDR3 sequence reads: CASSGTNIYEQYF. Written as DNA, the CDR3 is TGTGCCAGCAGTGGAACCAACATCTACGAGCAGTACTTC. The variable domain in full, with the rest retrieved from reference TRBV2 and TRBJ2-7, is EPEVTQTPSHQVTQMGQEVILRCVPISNHLYFYWYRQILGQKVEFLVSFYNNEISEKSEIFDDQFSVERPDGSNFTLKIRSTKLEDSAMYFCASSGTNIYEQYFGPGTRLTVT.

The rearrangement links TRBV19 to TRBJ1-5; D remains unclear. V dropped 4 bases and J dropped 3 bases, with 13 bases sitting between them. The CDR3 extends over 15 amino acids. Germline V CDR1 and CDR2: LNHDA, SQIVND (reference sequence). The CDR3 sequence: CASSTTVRTNQPQHF. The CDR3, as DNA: TGTGCCAGTAGTACCACCGTCAGAACCAATCAGCCCCAGCATTTT.

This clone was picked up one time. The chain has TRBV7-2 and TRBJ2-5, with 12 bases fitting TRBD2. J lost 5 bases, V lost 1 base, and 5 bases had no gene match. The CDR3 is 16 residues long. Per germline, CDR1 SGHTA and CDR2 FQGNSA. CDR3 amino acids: CASSLEGTSGLETQYF. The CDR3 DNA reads TGTGCCAGCAGCTTAGAAGGGACTAGCGGGCTTGAGACCCAGTACTTC.

CDR3 DNA: TGTGCCAGTAGTATAACAGGGGGCTTTAAGTCTGGAAACACCATATATTTT. Residues: CASSITGGFKSGNTIYF. The genes are TRBV19 and TRBJ1-3; 9 bases agree with TRBD1. The CDR3 totals 17 residues. V dropped 2 bases and J dropped 1; count of bases not matched to a gene: 6. From germline, CDR1 is LNHDA and CDR2 SQIVND (reference sequence).